The following is a TCR beta chain sequence with its context. Authors' data handling: Reference gene primer amplification in the assay estimated nucleated cell counts. Repertoires were generated with immunoSEQ multiplex PCR, while TCRdb's copy carries only in-frame clones and drops some. That table gives V, J and clone size, and the DNA gave D and trimming. The repertoire consists of more than 150,000 clones, with roughly 84% occurring once and the leading ten covering approximately 9.4%. The length of the CDR3 is 15 residues. V was pared by 2 bases and J by 2 bases, with 5 bases of the junction left unmatched. CDR1 is LGHNT and CDR2 is FRNRAP in the germline V gene. This record comes from a study of blood T cell repertoires in COVID-19. Study-wide background: Specimens from acute and convalescent COVID-19 originated in the United States, Italy and Spain. The analysed material was cDNA or gDNA that came from T cells, B-cell-depleted T cells, or PBMCs.

The sample consisted of peripheral blood. The clonotype comes from a woman of 80 years or more with acute or convalescent COVID-19. This chain links TRBV12-5 with TRBJ2-5; 7 nucleotides line up with TRBD1. CDR3 residues: CASGLLGQLQETQYF. The CDR3 nucleotides read TGTGCTAGTGGTTTGTTGGGACAGCTACAAGAGACCCAGTACTTC.